This paragraph reports one T cell receptor (beta chain). Antigen: not known. As defined, naive CD8 cells were CD45RO-negative and positively selected for CCR7, with terminally differentiated effector memory CD45RA+ cells excluded. The source of the sample is a study of shared clonotypes between healthy human individuals. As for the study in general: For every donor, three CD4 naive, three CD4 memory, two CD8 naive and one CD8 memory plates were used. Study outcomes and limitations: Shared across several donors were 4% to 5% of the naive CD4 clonotypes.

The CDR3 is made up of 15 amino acids. Germline-derived CDR1 and CDR2 are LNHNV and YYDKDF (reference sequence). V was shortened by 6 bases and J by 2 bases, with 13 bases between the two germline ends. The assay was run at deep level. Profiling relied on immunoSEQ multiplex PCR, and the TCRdb table lists in-frame clones only, not all of them. The sample carries some 2,000,000 clones, about 95% recorded once. The rearrangement links TRBV15 to TRBJ2-2, with a possible D match to TRBD1 (8 bases). Sequenced sample: naive CD8+ T cells sorted from blood. This sequence was found in a man aged 18-30 years in good health. Here the CDR3 DNA reads TGTGCCACCAGAAGCGGGACAGGTAACACCGGGGAGCTGTTTTTT. It encodes CATRSGTGNTGELFF.